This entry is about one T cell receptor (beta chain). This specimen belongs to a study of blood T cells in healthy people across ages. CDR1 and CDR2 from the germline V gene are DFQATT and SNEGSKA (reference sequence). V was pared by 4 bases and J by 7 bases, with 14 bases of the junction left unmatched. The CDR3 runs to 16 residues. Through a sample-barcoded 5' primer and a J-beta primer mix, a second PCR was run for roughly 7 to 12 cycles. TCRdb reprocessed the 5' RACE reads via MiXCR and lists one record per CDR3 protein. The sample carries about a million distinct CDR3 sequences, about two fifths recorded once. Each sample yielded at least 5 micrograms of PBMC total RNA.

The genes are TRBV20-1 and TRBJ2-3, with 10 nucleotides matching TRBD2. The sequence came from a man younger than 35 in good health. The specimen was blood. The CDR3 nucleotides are TGCAGTGCTAATGATGCTAGCGGGGGCCCAATGTATACGCAGTATTTT. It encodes CSANDASGGPMYTQYF.